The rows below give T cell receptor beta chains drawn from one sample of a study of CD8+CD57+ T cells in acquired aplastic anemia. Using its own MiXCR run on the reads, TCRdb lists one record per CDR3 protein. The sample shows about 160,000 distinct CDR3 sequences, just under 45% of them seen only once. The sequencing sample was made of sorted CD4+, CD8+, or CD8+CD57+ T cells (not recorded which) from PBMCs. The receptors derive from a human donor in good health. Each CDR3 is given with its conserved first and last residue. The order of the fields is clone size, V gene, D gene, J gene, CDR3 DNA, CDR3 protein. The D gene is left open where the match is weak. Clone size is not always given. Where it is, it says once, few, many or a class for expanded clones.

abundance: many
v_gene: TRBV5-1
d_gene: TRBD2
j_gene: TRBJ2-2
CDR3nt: TGCGCCAGCAGCCTGGCGTCTAGCGGGTTCACCGGGGAGCTGTTTTTT
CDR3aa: CASSLASSGFTGELFF

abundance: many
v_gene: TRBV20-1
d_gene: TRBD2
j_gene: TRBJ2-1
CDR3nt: TGCAGGGCAGAGACGGGAGGGCTGGGTGAGCAGTTCTTC
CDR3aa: CRAETGGLGEQFF

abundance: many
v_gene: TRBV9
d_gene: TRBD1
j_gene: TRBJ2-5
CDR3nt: TGTGCCAGCAGCCAAGACCCCAGGGGGCGCCGGGAGACCCAGTACTTC
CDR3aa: CASSQDPRGRRETQYF

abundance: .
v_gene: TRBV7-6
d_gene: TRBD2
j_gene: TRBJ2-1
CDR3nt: TGTGCCAGCAGCTTAGTTCAATTGGCGGGAGGAGGAGGGAATGAGCAGTTCTTC
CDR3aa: CASSLVQLAGGGGNEQFF

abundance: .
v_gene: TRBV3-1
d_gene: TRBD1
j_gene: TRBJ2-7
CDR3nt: TGTGCCAGCAGCCAGAGGACCGGGACAGGGGAGGGGGAGCAGTACTTC
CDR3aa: CASSQRTGTGEGEQYF

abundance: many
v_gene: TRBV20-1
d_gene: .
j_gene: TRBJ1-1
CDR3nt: TGCAGTGCTAGGGGGGTCCTGAACACTGAAGCTTTCTTT
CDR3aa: CSARGVLNTEAFF

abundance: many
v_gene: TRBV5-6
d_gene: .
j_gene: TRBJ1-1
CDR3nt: TGTGCCAGCAGCTTGCTTCTCGACAGGAACACTGAAGCTTTCTTT
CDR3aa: CASSLLLDRNTEAFF

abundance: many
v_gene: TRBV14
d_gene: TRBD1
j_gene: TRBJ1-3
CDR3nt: TGTGCCAGCAGTCGGGACAGAAGAATATATTTT
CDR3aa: CASSRDRRIYF

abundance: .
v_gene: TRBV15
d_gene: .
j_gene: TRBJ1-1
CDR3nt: TGTGCCACCAGCAGAGATCTTCGGGGGAACACTGAAGCTTTCTTT
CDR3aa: CATSRDLRGNTEAFF

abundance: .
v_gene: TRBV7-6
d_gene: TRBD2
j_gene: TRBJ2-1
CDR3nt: TGTGCCAGCAGCTTAGAGACAGCGGGGGATGAGCAGTTCTTC
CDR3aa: CASSLETAGDEQFF

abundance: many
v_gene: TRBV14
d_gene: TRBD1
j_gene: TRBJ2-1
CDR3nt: TGTGCCAGCAGCCTCTGGACAGGGGCCTACAATGAGCAGTTCTTC
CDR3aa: CASSLWTGAYNEQFF

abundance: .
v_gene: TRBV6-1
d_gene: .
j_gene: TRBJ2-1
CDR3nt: TGTGCCAGCAGCCCCTCCCGGAGCTGGTACAATGAGCAGTTCTTC
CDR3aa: CASSPSRSWYNEQFF

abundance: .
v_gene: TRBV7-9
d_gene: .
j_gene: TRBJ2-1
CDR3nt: TGTGCCAGCAGCCAATTCATGACAGACAATGAGCAGTTCTTC
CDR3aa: CASSQFMTDNEQFF

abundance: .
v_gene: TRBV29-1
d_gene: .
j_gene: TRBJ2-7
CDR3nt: TGCAGCGTTCGGCGTGATGGGGGACCCGAGCAGTACTTC
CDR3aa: CSVRRDGGPEQYF

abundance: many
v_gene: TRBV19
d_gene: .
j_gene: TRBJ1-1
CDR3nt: TGTGCCAGTAGTATCTCTGGGAAGAACACTGAAGCTTTCTTT
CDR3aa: CASSISGKNTEAFF

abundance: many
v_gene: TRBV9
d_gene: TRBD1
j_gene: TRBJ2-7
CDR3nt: TGTGCCAGCAGCCCAGGGACAGCCCGCGGTGGGCAGTACTTC
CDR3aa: CASSPGTARGGQYF

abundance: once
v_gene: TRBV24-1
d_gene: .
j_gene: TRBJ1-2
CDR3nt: TGTGCCACCAGTGATAGGGCCCCAAATGAGGGCTATGGCTACACCTTC
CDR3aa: CATSDRAPNEGYGYTF

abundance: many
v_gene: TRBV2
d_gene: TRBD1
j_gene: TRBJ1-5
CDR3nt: TGTGCCAGCAGGAGGGACAGACACAGTGCAAATCAGCCCCAGCATTTT
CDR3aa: CASRRDRHSANQPQHF

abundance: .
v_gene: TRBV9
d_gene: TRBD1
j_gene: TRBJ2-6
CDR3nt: TGTGCCAGCAGCGCCGGGACAGGGAACGGGGCCAACGTCCTGACTTTC
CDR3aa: CASSAGTGNGANVLTF

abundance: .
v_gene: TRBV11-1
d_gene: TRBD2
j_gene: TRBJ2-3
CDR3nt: TGTGCCAGTAGTGCACTAGCGGGAGGCGGCACAGATACGCAGTATTTT
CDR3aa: CASSALAGGGTDTQYF

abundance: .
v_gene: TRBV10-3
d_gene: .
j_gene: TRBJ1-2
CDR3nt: TGTGCCATCAGTGAACCGGACAGACTCCAAAACTATGGCTACACCTTC
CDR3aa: CAISEPDRLQNYGYTF

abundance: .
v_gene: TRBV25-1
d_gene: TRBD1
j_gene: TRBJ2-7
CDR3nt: TGTGCCAGCAGTGGCGACAGGGAAGAGGGGACGAGCTCAGAGCAGTACTTC
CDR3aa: CASSGDREEGTSSEQYF

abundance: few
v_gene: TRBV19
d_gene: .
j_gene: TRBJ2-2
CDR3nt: TGTGCCAGTAGTACCGTCGGATGGGACGGGGAGCTGTTTTTT
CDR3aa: CASSTVGWDGELFF

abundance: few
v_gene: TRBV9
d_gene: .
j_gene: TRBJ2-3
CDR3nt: TGTGCCAGCAGCGTGCAAGATACGCAGTATTTT
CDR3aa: CASSVQDTQYF

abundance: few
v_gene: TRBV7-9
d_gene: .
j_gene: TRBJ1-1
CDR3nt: TGTGCCAGCAGCTTAGCAGGGAAGGCTTTCTTT
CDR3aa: CASSLAGKAFF

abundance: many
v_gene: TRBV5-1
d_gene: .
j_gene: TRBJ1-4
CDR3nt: TGCGCCAGCAGCTTGGCCTTGGCAGAGAATGAAAAACTGTTTTTT
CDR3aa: CASSLALAENEKLFF

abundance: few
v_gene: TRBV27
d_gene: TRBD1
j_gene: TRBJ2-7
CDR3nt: TGTGCCAGCAGCATTATCATTCCCGCCGGGACAGGGGGCTTCGAGCAGTACTTC
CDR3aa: CASSIIIPAGTGGFEQYF

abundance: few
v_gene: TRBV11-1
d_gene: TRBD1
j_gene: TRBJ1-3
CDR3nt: TGTGCCAGCAGCTTAGGTATGGGACAGAGCTCTGGATACACCATATATTTT
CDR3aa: CASSLGMGQSSGYTIYF

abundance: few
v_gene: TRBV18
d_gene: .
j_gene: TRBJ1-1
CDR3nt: TGTGCCAGCTCACCCTTCGGGGACGCTGAAGCTTTCTTT
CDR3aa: CASSPFGDAEAFF

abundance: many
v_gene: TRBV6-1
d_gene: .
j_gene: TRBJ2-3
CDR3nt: TGTGCCAGCAGTGCGGACGGAACAGATACGCAGTATTTT
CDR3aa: CASSADGTDTQYF

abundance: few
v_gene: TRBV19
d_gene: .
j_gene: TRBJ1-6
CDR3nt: TGTGCCAGTAGTGGACTAAATTCACCCCTCCACTTT
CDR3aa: CASSGLNSPLHF

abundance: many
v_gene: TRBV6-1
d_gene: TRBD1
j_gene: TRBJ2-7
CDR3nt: TGTGCCAGCAGTCTCCACCCCGGGACAGTCTACGAGCAGTACTTC
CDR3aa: CASSLHPGTVYEQYF

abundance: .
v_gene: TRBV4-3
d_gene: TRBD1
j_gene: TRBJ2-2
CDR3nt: TGCGCCAGCAGCCAAGATGGGGACAGGGCGGCCACCGGGGGGCTGTTTTTT
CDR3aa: CASSQDGDRAATGGLFF

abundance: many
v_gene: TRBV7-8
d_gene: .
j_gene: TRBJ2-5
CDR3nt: TGTGCCAGCAACGTAGCAGGAGAGACCCAGTACTTC
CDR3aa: CASNVAGETQYF

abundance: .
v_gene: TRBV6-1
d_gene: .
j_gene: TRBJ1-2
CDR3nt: TGTGCCAGCAGTGAAGGAACCGGCGGTGCGTACTATGGCTACACCTTC
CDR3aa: CASSEGTGGAYYGYTF

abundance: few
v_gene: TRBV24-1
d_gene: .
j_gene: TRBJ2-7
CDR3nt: TGTGCCACGCAACAGGGGAGGGGCGAGCAGTACTTC
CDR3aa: CATQQGRGEQYF

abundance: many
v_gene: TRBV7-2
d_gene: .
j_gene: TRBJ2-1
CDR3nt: TGTGCCAGCAGCTTAGGGGGACCAAACTCCTACAATGAGCAGTTCTTC
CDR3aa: CASSLGGPNSYNEQFF

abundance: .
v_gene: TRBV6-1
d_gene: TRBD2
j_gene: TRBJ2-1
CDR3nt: TGTGCCAGCAGTCAAGTCCGGGCTAGCGGGAGCTACAGTGAGCAGTTTTTC
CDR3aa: CASSQVRASGSYSEQFF

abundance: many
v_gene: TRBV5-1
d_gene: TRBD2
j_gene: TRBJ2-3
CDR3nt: TGCGCCAGCAGCGGTTCACTAGCGGGGGGCACAGATACGCAGTATTTT
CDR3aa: CASSGSLAGGTDTQYF

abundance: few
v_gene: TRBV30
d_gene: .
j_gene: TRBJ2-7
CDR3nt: TGTGCCTGGAGCGCCTTTTCCGCCAGGGCGAACGAGCAGTACTTC
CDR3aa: CAWSAFSARANEQYF

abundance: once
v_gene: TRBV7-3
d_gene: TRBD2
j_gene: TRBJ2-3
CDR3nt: TGTGCCAGCAGCTTAAAACCCCTCCTTAGCGGGGGGCTCACAGATACGCAGTATTTT
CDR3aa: CASSLKPLLSGGLTDTQYF

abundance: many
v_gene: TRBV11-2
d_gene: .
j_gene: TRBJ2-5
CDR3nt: TGTGCCAGCAGCTTAGGGGGAGCGTCTAGCTCAGAGACCCAGTACTTC
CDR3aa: CASSLGGASSSETQYF

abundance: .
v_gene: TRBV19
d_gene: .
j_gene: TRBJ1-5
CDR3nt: TGTGCCAGTATAGGGGGATTGGGTCAGCCCCAGCGTTTT
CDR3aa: CASIGGLGQPQRF

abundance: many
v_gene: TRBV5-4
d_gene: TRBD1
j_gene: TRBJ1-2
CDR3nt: TGCCTTTTGTCCCAACAGGGGAACTATGGCTACACCTTC
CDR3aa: CLLSQQGNYGYTF

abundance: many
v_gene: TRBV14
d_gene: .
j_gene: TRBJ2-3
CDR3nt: TGTGCCAGCAGCGGGGATACGCAGTATTTT
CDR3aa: CASSGDTQYF

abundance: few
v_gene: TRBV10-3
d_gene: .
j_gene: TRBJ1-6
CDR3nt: TGTGCCATCAGTGCTCCGGACGATAATTCACCCCTCCACTTT
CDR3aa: CAISAPDDNSPLHF

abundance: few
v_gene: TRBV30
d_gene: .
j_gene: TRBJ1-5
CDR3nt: TGTGCCTGGAGTGTAGAGCAGGATCAGCCCCAGCATTTT
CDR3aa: CAWSVEQDQPQHF

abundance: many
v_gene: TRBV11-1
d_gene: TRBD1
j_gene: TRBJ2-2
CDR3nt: TGTGCCAGCAGCTTAACGATTTGGACAGGGGGCGCCGGCGTCACCGGGGAGCTGTTTTTT
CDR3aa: CASSLTIWTGGAGVTGELFF

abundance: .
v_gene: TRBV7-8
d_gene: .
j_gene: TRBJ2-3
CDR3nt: TGTGCCAGCAGCTTAGCGGCGCCGGGAGATACGCAGTATTTT
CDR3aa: CASSLAAPGDTQYF

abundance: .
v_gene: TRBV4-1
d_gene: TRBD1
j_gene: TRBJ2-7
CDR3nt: TGCGCCAGCAGTGACAGGGGTGGACACGAGCAGTACTTC
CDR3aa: CASSDRGGHEQYF

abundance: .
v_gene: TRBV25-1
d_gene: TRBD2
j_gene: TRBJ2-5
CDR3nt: TGTGCCAGCAGTGAGTCGTTAGCGGGAGGCTTAGGGACCCAGTACTTC
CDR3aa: CASSESLAGGLGTQYF

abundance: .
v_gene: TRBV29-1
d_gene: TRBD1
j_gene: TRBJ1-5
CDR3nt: TGCAGCGTGGGGGGACAGGGGAATCAGCCCCAGCATTTT
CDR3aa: CSVGGQGNQPQHF

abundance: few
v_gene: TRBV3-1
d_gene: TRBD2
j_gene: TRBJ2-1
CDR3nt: TGTGCCAGCAGCCCGTTAGCGGGAGGGCCGCTCAATGAGCAGTTCTTC
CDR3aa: CASSPLAGGPLNEQFF

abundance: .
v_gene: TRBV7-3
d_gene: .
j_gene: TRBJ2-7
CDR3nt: TGTGCCAGCAGCCCCGGGGGCGGGAAGGGAAACGAGCAGTACTTC
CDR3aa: CASSPGGGKGNEQYF

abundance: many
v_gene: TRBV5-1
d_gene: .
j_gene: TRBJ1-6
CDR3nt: TGCGCCAGCAGCTCCTCCCGGCAGGGGAATAATTCACCCCTCCACTTT
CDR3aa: CASSSSRQGNNSPLHF

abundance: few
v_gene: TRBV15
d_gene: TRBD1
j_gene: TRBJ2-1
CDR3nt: TGTGCCACCAGCAAGGACAGGGGGACTGTGTCCTACAATGAGCAGTTCTTC
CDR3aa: CATSKDRGTVSYNEQFF

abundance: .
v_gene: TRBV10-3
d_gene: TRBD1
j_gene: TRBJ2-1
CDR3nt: TGTGCCATCAGTGAGCCGGAGACAGGGTTCGAGCAGACCTTC
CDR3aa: CAISEPETGFEQTF

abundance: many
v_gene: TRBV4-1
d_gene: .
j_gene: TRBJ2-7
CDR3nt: TGCGCCAGCAGCCAAGTGAGCGGTAAGCAGTACTTC
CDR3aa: CASSQVSGKQYF

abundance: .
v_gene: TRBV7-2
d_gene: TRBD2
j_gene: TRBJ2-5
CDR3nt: TGTGCCAGCAGCTCCCTAGCGGGAGGGCCAACAGAGACCCAGTACTTC
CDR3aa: CASSSLAGGPTETQYF